These 28 T cell receptor beta chains originate from one sample sequenced in a study of glioma-infiltrating T cells. The iRepertoire nested amplicon-rescue multiplex PCR amplified TCR alpha and beta CDR3s from RNA. TCRdb analysed the multiplex PCR reads with MiXCR anew, one entry per CDR3 protein. This table has approximately 400,000 distinct CDR3 sequences, 41% appearing once. Sequenced: glioma tissue, nonneoplastic brain tissue, or PBMCs (not recorded which). These receptors were collected from a human donor with low-grade glioma or glioblastoma, undergoing nonglioma brain surgery, or in good health (not recorded which).

About this clonotype itself: The conserved phenylalanine or tryptophan is not found at the CDR3 terminus, so this likely reflects a read error. The chain couples TRBV27 to TRBJ2-1; D is possibly TRBD1 (7 bases). The CDR3 has 13 amino acids. Germline V CDR1 and CDR2: MNHEY, SMNVEV (reference sequence). Trimming left V 6 bases short and J 10 bases short, with 16 bases between. The CDR3 nucleotides read TGTGCCAGCAGATTCTTCGGAGGGGGCGAGCAGTTCCTC. Amino acids: CASRFFGGGEQFL.

A single count supports this clonotype. This rearrangement joins TRBV4-1 to TRBJ2-7; no reliable D call. Germline CDR1 is MGHRA and CDR2 is YSYEKL. This CDR3 spans 13 amino acids. The V end lost 3 bases, the J end lost 3 bases, and 9 bases lay between the germline ends. CDR3 protein: CASSHGRGYEQYF. Here the CDR3 DNA reads TGCGCCAGCAGCCACGGGCGAGGCTACGAGCAGTACTTC.

This clonotype occurred once. The rearrangement uses TRBV4-2 and TRBJ2-7, with 9 bases identical to TRBD1. The germline V gene encodes CDR1 LGHNA and CDR2 YNFKEQ. This CDR3 has 15 residues. V gave up 6 bases and J gave up 3 bases; unmatched junction bases: 9. The CDR3 sequence is CASRPTGGGFYEQYF. Written as DNA, the CDR3 is TGTGCCAGCAGGCCTACAGGGGGCGGGTTCTACGAGCAGTACTTC.

At least ten counts were recorded for this clonotype. The chain uses TRBV7-8 and TRBJ2-3, with 7 bases aligning to TRBD2. Germline trimming cut 4 bases from V and 4 bases from J; bases unmatched to any gene: 14. The CDR3 totals 17 residues. Per germline, CDR1 SGHVS and CDR2 FQNEAQ. CDR3 amino acids: CASSYIKYGRTADTQYF. In DNA form, the CDR3 reads TGTGCCAGCAGCTATATAAAATACGGGAGGACCGCAGATACGCAGTATTTT.

This clonotype has a handful of counts. The chain uses TRBV20-1 and TRBJ2-1; 10 bases are shared with TRBD2. The CDR3 consists of 16 residues. Germline V lookup: CDR1 DFQATT, CDR2 SNEGSKA (reference sequence). The junction had 10 bases not matched to a gene; V was cut back by 1 base and J by 7 bases. CDR3 nucleotides: TGCAGTGCTAGAGCTGGTCTAGCGGGAGAGTATAATGAGCAGTTCTTC. Its protein is CSARAGLAGEYNEQFF.

To note about this clonotype: A much larger clone is a single base away; this may be a read error. The chain is built from TRBV28 and TRBJ1-5; no definite D call. In germline, CDR1 is MDHEN, CDR2 SYDVKM. CDR3 size: 14 residues. The CDR3 sequence: CASSLPYVGQTQHF. Written as DNA, the CDR3 is TGTGCCAGCAGTTTACCCTATGTGGGTCAGACCCAGCATTTT.

Comments on this clonotype: A much bigger clone sits one base away, suggesting this may be a read error. The chain uses TRBV27 and TRBJ2-7; D is unclear. The CDR3 consists of 13 residues. CDR1 MNHEY and CDR2 SMNVEV come from the germline V gene (reference sequence). The CDR3 DNA sequence: TGTGCCAACAGTCCAGGCGTATCATACGAGCAGTACTTC. This gives the protein CANSPGVSYEQYF.

Points on this clonotype: At one end, the junction sequence differs from germline, possibly due to a read error. This chain joins TRBV4-1 and TRBJ1-4, with 9 bases fitting TRBD1. CDR3 size: 14 residues. CDR1 and CDR2 (germline): MGHRA, YSYEKL. CDR3 amino acids: CASTRTGANEELFF. In DNA, the CDR3 is TGCGCCAGCACCCGGACAGGGGCTAATGAAGAACTGTTTTTT.

In this sample, this clonotype turned up a few times. The chain links TRBV6-5 to TRBJ2-1; TRBD2 agrees at 7 bases. V lost 8 bases to trimming and J lost 7 bases; unmatched junction nucleotides: 14. CDR1 is MNHEY and CDR2 is SVGAGI in the germline V gene. The CDR3 totals 15 residues. Written as DNA, the CDR3 is TGTGCCAGCGCGATTTCTCCGGGAGGTATAAATGAGCAGTTCTTC. Amino acid sequence: CASAISPGGINEQFF.

The chain uses TRBV28 and TRBJ2-7; 9 bases align to TRBD2. Germline loops: CDR1 MDHEN, CDR2 SYDVKM. The V gene end was trimmed by 2 bases and the J gene end by 3 bases; junction bases not matched to a gene: 8. This CDR3 is built from 16 residues. Written as DNA, the CDR3 is TGTGCCAGCAGTTTACTAGCGGGGAGTCAATTCTACGAGCAGTACTTC. Translating gives CASSLLAGSQFYEQYF.

As to this clonotype: A much bigger clone sits one base away, suggesting this may be a read error. V usage is TRBV28 and J usage is TRBJ2-1, with 9 bases that match TRBD2. V trimming: 5 bases; J trimming: 7 bases; junction bases outside the gene matches: 12. CDR3 length: 16 amino acids. Germline CDR1 is MDHEN and CDR2 is SYDVKM. The CDR3 sequence is CASSVAGGLSGNEQFF. The CDR3 DNA sequence: TGTGCCAGCAGTGTTGCGGGAGGGCTCTCGGGGAATGAGCAGTTCTTC.

The V gene is TRBV7-6, the J gene TRBJ2-1; 8 nucleotides align to TRBD1. Per the germline V gene, CDR1 is SGHVS and CDR2 is FNYEAQ. This CDR3 contains 15 residues. V was pared by 5 bases and J by 10 bases, with 13 bases of the junction left unmatched. In nucleotides, the CDR3 is TGTGCCAGCAGCCTCGGACAGGGCCCAATTTACGAGCAGTTCTTC. Its translation is CASSLGQGPIYEQFF.

The chain has TRBV7-8 and TRBJ1-3; TRBD1 might be the D (5 bases). V was pared by 2 bases and J by 9 bases, with 11 bases between. The CDR3 consists of 13 residues. Germline V gene lookup returns CDR1 SGHVS and CDR2 FQNEAQ. The CDR3 protein is CASSLRLGVTIYF. CDR3 DNA sequence: TGTGCCAGCAGCTTAAGGCTAGGGGTCACCATATATTTT.

The chain combines TRBV7-9 with TRBJ2-7; D is ambiguous. Per the germline V gene, CDR1 is SEHNR and CDR2 is FQNEAQ (reference sequence). This CDR3 comprises 12 residues. Trimming removed 0 bases at V and 7 bases at J, with 7 bases between. CDR3 region: CASSLAGVEQYF. DNA of the CDR3: TGTGCCAGCAGCTTAGCTGGGGTAGAGCAGTACTTC.

The V gene is TRBV5-4, the J gene TRBJ1-6, with a weak D call TRBD1 (6 bases). Germline V lookup: CDR1 SGHNT, CDR2 YYREEE (reference sequence). Trimming took off 1 base at V and 6 bases at J, with 11 bases between the two ends. CDR3 length equals 15 residues. CDR3 in amino acids: CASSLRQEGNSPLHF. The CDR3 DNA is TGTGCCAGCAGCTTGCGACAGGAGGGTAATTCACCCCTCCACTTT.

Concerning this clonotype: A clone one base away is much larger, so this may be a read error. This chain links TRBV4-2 with TRBJ2-7; 14 bases line up with TRBD2. The CDR3 runs to 15 residues. The germline V gene has CDR1 LGHNA and CDR2 YNFKEQ. The J segment lost 11 bases and the V segment lost 0 bases, leaving 6 bases of the junction unmatched. The CDR3 spells CASSQERGLAGGEYF. CDR3 coding DNA: TGTGCCAGCAGCCAAGAACGAGGACTAGCGGGAGGAGAGTACTTC.

This clonotype was found a few times. The chain employs TRBV20-1 and TRBJ2-2, with D maybe TRBD2 (5 bases). CDR3 size: 14 residues. CDR1 and CDR2 (germline): DFQATT, SNEGSKA (reference sequence). Deletions cut 5 bases from V and 1 base from J, with 11 bases between. The CDR3 DNA is TGCAGTGCTCCGATGGCGGGGAACACCGGGGAGCTGTTTTTT. Its translation is CSAPMAGNTGELFF.

This clonotype was found a few times. One end of the junction varies from germline; a read error may be responsible. This chain uses TRBV27 with TRBJ2-3; the D gene is possibly TRBD1 (5 bases). This CDR3 has 13 amino acids. Looked up from germline, CDR1 is MNHEY and CDR2 is SMNVEV (reference sequence). The CDR3 DNA reads TGTGCCAGCAGGGATCTTCTCACAGGTACGCAGTATTTT. It yields the protein CASRDLLTGTQYF.

This clonotype has only a few counts. The rearrangement links TRBV28 to TRBJ1-6; 7 bases fit TRBD1. Germline trimming cut 5 bases from V and 9 bases from J; bases unmatched to any gene: 10. The CDR3 spans 15 residues. CDR1 is MDHEN, CDR2 SYDVKM, per germline. DNA for the CDR3: TGTGCCAGCAGTCCGCCACAGGGGAGTGGTTCACCCCTCCACTTT. Amino acid sequence: CASSPPQGSGSPLHF.

The chain combines TRBV27 with TRBJ2-3, with a possible D match to TRBD2 (6 bases). There are 16 residues in the CDR3. V was trimmed by 3 bases and J by 1 base, leaving 14 bases between them. CDR1 is MNHEY, CDR2 SMNVEV, per germline (reference sequence). CDR3 sequence reads: CASSFLAFAGTDTQYF. The CDR3 bases are TGTGCCAGCAGTTTCCTAGCGTTTGCTGGCACAGATACGCAGTATTTT.

This clonotype has a handful of counts. V and J are TRBV7-2 and TRBJ2-1; TRBD1 might be the D (6 bases). Trimming pared 2 bases from V and 2 bases from J, leaving 13 bases between. The CDR3 totals 16 residues. Germline V CDR1 and CDR2: SGHTA, FQGNSA. In nucleotides, the CDR3 is TGTGCCAGCAGCTTACCTCCGGGACAAACCTACAATGAGCAGTTCTTC. Protein sequence: CASSLPPGQTYNEQFF.

The chain combines TRBV18 with TRBJ2-5; D call uncertain. Germline CDR1 KGHSH, CDR2 LQKENI. This CDR3 has 15 amino acids. The V end lost 3 bases, the J end lost 2 bases, and 13 bases lay between the germline ends. CDR3 sequence (DNA): TGTGCCAGCTCACCCGCGTTAGGCGATCAAGAGACCCAGTACTTC. Protein sequence: CASSPALGDQETQYF. The complete variable domain, with remaining parts taken from reference TRBV18 and TRBJ2-5, reads NAGVMQNPRHLVRRRGQEARLRCSPMKGHSHVYWYRQLPEEGLKFMVYLQKENIIDESGMPKERFSAEFPKEGPSILRIQQVVRGDSAAYFCASSPALGDQETQYFGPGTRLLVL.

This clonotype was counted only a few times. The rearrangement joins TRBV28 to TRBJ2-2, with 13 bases lining up with TRBD2. The CDR3 runs 16 residues. From germline, CDR1 is MDHEN and CDR2 SYDVKM. The V gene end was trimmed by 6 bases and the J gene end by 6 bases; junction bases not matched to a gene: 7. This CDR3 reads CASSLGLAGAPGELFF. The CDR3 coding sequence is TGTGCCAGCAGCCTCGGACTAGCGGGAGCCCCCGGGGAGCTGTTTTTT.

To note about this clonotype: This likely comes from a read error, as the CDR3 has no conserved phenylalanine or tryptophan at its end. This chain connects TRBV20-1 to TRBJ2-3; D is tentatively TRBD1 or TRBD2 (5 bases each). Germline CDR1 reads DFQATT; CDR2 reads SNEGSKA (reference sequence). The CDR3 extends over 14 amino acids. The V gene lost 5 bases and the J gene lost 3 bases, with 15 bases spanning the gap. The CDR3 DNA sequence: TGCAGTGCTGGCCTTTCGGGGCGGACAGATACGCAGTATCTT. As protein: CSAGLSGRTDTQYL.

Notes on this clonotype: Compared with germline, one end of the junction differs, possibly owing to a read error. The rearrangement links TRBV20-1 to TRBJ2-1; D may be TRBD1 (5 bases). Germline assignment: CDR1 DFQATT and CDR2 SNEGSKA (reference sequence). The CDR3 sequence is 16 residues long. The CDR3 reads CSAFLRASGSYNEQSF. The DNA for the CDR3 is TGCAGTGCTTTCCTCAGGGCCTCCGGTTCCTACAATGAGCAGTCCTTC.

The chain combines TRBV5-1 with TRBJ1-2; 10 nucleotides match TRBD1. V lost 4 bases to trimming and J lost 7 bases; unmatched junction nucleotides: 7. The V gene's germline CDR1 is SGHRS and CDR2 YFSETQ. This CDR3 has 14 amino acids. CDR3 in amino acids: CASSRETGGGGYTF. In DNA form, the CDR3 reads TGCGCCAGCAGCAGAGAGACAGGGGGCGGTGGCTACACCTTC.

This clonotype was observed a single time. The rearrangement uses TRBV6-6 and TRBJ2-1; D not resolved. Deletions cut 0 bases from V and 6 bases from J, with 9 bases between. The length of the CDR3 is 14 residues. The germline CDR1 and CDR2 sequences are MNHNY and SVGAGI (reference sequence). For the CDR3, the DNA is TGTGCCAGCAGTTACTCTGTGAAACTCAATGAGCAGTTCTTC. It yields the protein CASSYSVKLNEQFF.

The genes are TRBV18 and TRBJ1-5; D uncertain. Between the trimmed V and J ends, which lost 4 bases and 7 bases, there was a span of 20 bases. The V gene's germline CDR1 is KGHSH and CDR2 LQKENI. CDR3 length equals 16 residues. CDR3 amino acids: CASSQNFGASYQPQHF. The DNA for the CDR3 is TGTGCCAGCTCACAAAATTTCGGAGCCTCTTACCAGCCCCAGCATTTT.